The present TCR beta chain was sequenced within a study of shared clonotypes between healthy human individuals. Study results and limitations: Lower generation probabilities were found for non-shared clonotypes than for those shared by all four donors. An effect of sequencing depth on clonotype sharing among donors was expected.

Regarding this clone: Its specificity is unknown. A read error may produce the germline difference seen at one junction end.

The CDR3 extends over 12 amino acids. Germline V gene sequence: CDR1 ENHRY, CDR2 SYGVKD. The assay used deep level. Per the study methods: Filtering differed since immunoSEQ provided only junctions, with no quality scores. Using immunoSEQ multiplex PCR, the repertoire was profiled, and TCRdb retains in-frame clones only, with some absent. V and J calls and clone size are copied from that table; D and trimming were computed from the DNA. The sample carries about 2 million clones, around 96% recorded once. Naive CD8 cells lacked CD45RO and underwent positive selection for CCR7, leaving out terminally differentiated effector memory CD45RA+ cells.

The clonotype comes from a man aged 18 to 30 in good health. V gene TRBV10-3 combines with J gene TRBJ2-7, with D hard to call. The sequencing input was naive CD8+ T cells sorted from blood. The CDR3 coding sequence is TGTGCCATCTGTGACGCCTCCTACGAGCAGTACTTC. It encodes CAICDASYEQYF.